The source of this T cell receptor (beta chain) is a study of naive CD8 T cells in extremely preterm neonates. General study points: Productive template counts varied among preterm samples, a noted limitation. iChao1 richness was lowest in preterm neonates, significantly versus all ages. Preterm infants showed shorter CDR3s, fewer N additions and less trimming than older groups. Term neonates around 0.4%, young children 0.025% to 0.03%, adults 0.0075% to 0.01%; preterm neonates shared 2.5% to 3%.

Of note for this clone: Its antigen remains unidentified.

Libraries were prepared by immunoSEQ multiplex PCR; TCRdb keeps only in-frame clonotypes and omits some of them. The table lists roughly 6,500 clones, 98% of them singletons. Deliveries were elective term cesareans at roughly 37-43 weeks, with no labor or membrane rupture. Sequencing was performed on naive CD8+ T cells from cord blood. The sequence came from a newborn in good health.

The CDR3 nucleotides are TGTGCCAGCAGTTACGGGAGTGGGGCCAACGTCCTGACTTTC. Translated: CASSYGSGANVLTF. The rearrangement uses TRBV6-6 and TRBJ2-6; D possibly corresponds to TRBD2 (5 bases). V was shortened by 2 bases and J by 3 bases, with 5 bases between the two germline ends. The CDR3 spans 14 residues. CDR1 and CDR2 (germline): MNHNY, SVGAGI (reference sequence).